The rows below give T cell receptor beta chains drawn from one sample of a study of blood T cell repertoires in COVID-19. Data came from immunoSEQ multiplex PCR; TCRdb stores just in-frame clones and leaves some out. The profile shows about 120,000 clones, around 87% of them singletons. Sequencing was done on a sample of peripheral blood. The receptor source for this set is a woman aged 60-75 years with COVID-19, enrolled during active disease. CDR3s include the opening cysteine and the closing phenylalanine or tryptophan. Fields, in order: J gene, D gene, CDR3 length, clone size, V gene, CDR3 protein, CDR3 DNA. A D gene is named only where the DNA matches it firmly. A clone size is listed for some rows: how often the clone was seen (once, few, many), or a class if it is expanded.

j_gene: TRBJ2-3
d_gene: TRBD1
len: 16
abundance: -
v_gene: TRBV11-1
CDR3aa: CASSSGRTGRPDTQYF
CDR3nt: TGTGCCAGCAGCTCGGGAAGGACAGGGCGTCCAGATACGCAGTATTTT

j_gene: TRBJ1-1
d_gene: TRBD1
len: 16
abundance: -
v_gene: TRBV7-6
CDR3aa: CASSLLRQGEATEAFF
CDR3nt: TGTGCCAGCAGCTTATTGAGGCAGGGGGAGGCCACTGAAGCTTTCTTT

j_gene: TRBJ1-4
d_gene: TRBD1
len: 16
abundance: -
v_gene: TRBV6-5
CDR3aa: CASSYSVGTGWEKLFF
CDR3nt: TGTGCCAGCAGTTACTCGGTTGGGACAGGATGGGAAAAACTGTTTTTT

j_gene: TRBJ1-2
d_gene: -
len: 15
abundance: -
v_gene: TRBV5-1
CDR3aa: CASSGSRGRGYGYTF
CDR3nt: TGCGCCAGCAGCGGGTCGCGGGGGCGCGGCTATGGCTACACCTTC

j_gene: TRBJ1-3
d_gene: -
len: 15
abundance: -
v_gene: TRBV3-1/TRBV3-2
CDR3aa: CASSQDSQDGNTIYF
CDR3nt: TGTGCCAGCAGCCAAGATAGCCAAGATGGAAACACCATATATTTT

j_gene: TRBJ2-3
d_gene: TRBD2
len: 19
abundance: -
v_gene: TRBV4-2
CDR3aa: CASSQLLAGEPFSTDTQYF
CDR3nt: TGTGCCAGCAGCCAGCTACTAGCGGGGGAGCCCTTTAGCACAGATACGCAGTATTTT

j_gene: TRBJ2-3
d_gene: -
len: 11
abundance: -
v_gene: TRBV20-1
CDR3aa: CSASLLDTQYF
CDR3nt: TGCAGTGCTAGCTTGTTGGATACGCAGTATTTT

j_gene: TRBJ2-3
d_gene: TRBD2
len: 17
abundance: -
v_gene: TRBV7-2
CDR3aa: CASSLGPSGGPTDTQYF
CDR3nt: TGTGCCAGCAGCTTAGGGCCTAGCGGGGGACCCACAGATACGCAGTATTTT

j_gene: TRBJ2-2
d_gene: -
len: 14
abundance: -
v_gene: TRBV11-2
CDR3aa: CASSLVPVTGELFF
CDR3nt: TGTGCCAGCAGCTTAGTCCCGGTCACCGGGGAGCTGTTTTTT

j_gene: TRBJ1-1
d_gene: TRBD1
len: 16
abundance: -
v_gene: TRBV7-2
CDR3aa: CASSSGTGGVGTEAFF
CDR3nt: TGTGCCAGCAGCTCAGGGACAGGGGGCGTGGGCACTGAAGCTTTCTTT

j_gene: TRBJ1-1
d_gene: -
len: 13
abundance: -
v_gene: TRBV5-1
CDR3aa: CASKQGSDTEAFF
CDR3nt: TGCGCCAGCAAGCAGGGGTCGGACACTGAAGCTTTCTTT

j_gene: TRBJ1-4
d_gene: -
len: 16
abundance: -
v_gene: TRBV4-3
CDR3aa: CASSHEIGATNEKLFF
CDR3nt: TGCGCCAGCAGCCACGAGATCGGAGCAACTAATGAAAAACTGTTTTTT

j_gene: TRBJ1-1
d_gene: -
len: 19
abundance: once
v_gene: TRBV3-1/TRBV3-2
CDR3aa: CASSQEALRTAKANTEAFF
CDR3nt: TGTGCCAGCAGCCAAGAGGCTTTGAGGACAGCTAAAGCGAACACTGAAGCTTTCTTT

j_gene: TRBJ1-1
d_gene: TRBD1
len: 13
abundance: -
v_gene: TRBV19
CDR3aa: CATRGQGTPEAFF
CDR3nt: TGTGCCACTAGAGGACAGGGTACGCCCGAAGCTTTCTTT

j_gene: TRBJ2-2
d_gene: TRBD1
len: 15
abundance: -
v_gene: TRBV4-3
CDR3aa: CASSHPGQGRGELFF
CDR3nt: TGCGCCAGCAGCCACCCGGGACAGGGCCGCGGGGAGCTGTTTTTT

j_gene: TRBJ1-2
d_gene: -
len: 18
abundance: once
v_gene: TRBV9
CDR3aa: CASSLRSGRREEYYGYTF
CDR3nt: TGTGCCAGCAGCCTCCGCAGCGGACGCCGAGAAGAATACTATGGCTACACCTTC

j_gene: TRBJ1-2
d_gene: -
len: 15
abundance: -
v_gene: TRBV6-1
CDR3aa: CASSEHGQADYGYTF
CDR3nt: TGTGCCAGCAGTGAACATGGGCAGGCAGACTATGGCTACACCTTC